This T cell receptor beta chain was obtained from a study of blood T cell repertoires in COVID-19. Using immunoSEQ multiplex PCR, the repertoire was profiled, and TCRdb retains in-frame clones only, with some absent. The data show about 240,000 clones, around four fifths seen once. The germline V gene has CDR1 MDHEN and CDR2 SYDVKM. The CDR3 runs 15 residues. V was trimmed by 1 base and J by 7 bases, leaving 16 bases between them. The specimen sequenced was peripheral blood. The V gene is TRBV28, the J gene TRBJ1-1, with D perhaps matching TRBD1 (5 bases). This receptor was identified in a woman in her sixties or seventies with active or convalescent COVID-19. The CDR3 nucleotides read TGTGCCAGCAGTTTATTTGGGGCCGGGGGAAGTGAAGCTTTCTTT. Translated, it gives CASSLFGAGGSEAFF.